These T cell receptor beta chains were read from a single sample in a study of blood T cell repertoires in COVID-19. This table comes from immunoSEQ multiplex PCR, and its TCRdb copy is limited to in-frame clones, with some not included. The data contain approximately 140,000 clones, approximately 84% of them singletons. The sample was peripheral blood. Receptors were obtained from a woman of 80 years or more with acute or convalescent COVID-19. The CDR3 runs from the conserved cysteine through the conserved F or W. Each record gives: D gene, J gene, V gene, clone size, CDR3 protein, CDR3 DNA. A D gene is named only where the DNA matches it firmly. Clone size is stated in some rows and not others, as once, few, many or a class when expanded.

d_gene: -; j_gene: TRBJ2-2; v_gene: TRBV4-3; abundance: -; CDR3aa: CASSQDTGGGGELFF; CDR3nt: TGCGCCAGCAGCCAAGACACGGGGGGCGGCGGGGAGCTGTTTTTT
d_gene: -; j_gene: TRBJ1-6; v_gene: TRBV2; abundance: -; CDR3aa: CASSAGISSNSPLHF; CDR3nt: TGTGCCAGCAGTGCAGGGATCTCTTCTAATTCACCCCTCCACTTT
d_gene: -; j_gene: TRBJ1-5; v_gene: TRBV30; abundance: -; CDR3aa: CAGGRANQPQHF; CDR3nt: TGTGCCGGGGGGCGGGCAAATCAGCCCCAGCATTTT
d_gene: TRBD1; j_gene: TRBJ1-4; v_gene: TRBV2; abundance: -; CDR3aa: CASRQTGGATNEKLFF; CDR3nt: TGTGCCAGCAGGCAAACAGGGGGCGCAACTAATGAAAAACTGTTTTTT
d_gene: -; j_gene: TRBJ1-2; v_gene: TRBV29-1; abundance: -; CDR3aa: CSVEQGGGHGYTF; CDR3nt: TGCAGCGTTGAACAGGGTGGCGGACATGGCTACACCTTC
d_gene: TRBD2; j_gene: TRBJ2-7; v_gene: TRBV5-4; abundance: few; CDR3aa: CASSLTSDSYEQYF; CDR3nt: TGTGCCAGCAGCTTGACTAGCGACTCCTACGAGCAGTACTTC
d_gene: TRBD1; j_gene: TRBJ2-7; v_gene: TRBV29-1; abundance: -; CDR3aa: CSVERDRYEQYF; CDR3nt: TGCAGCGTTGAGAGGGACAGGTACGAGCAGTACTTC
d_gene: -; j_gene: TRBJ2-7; v_gene: TRBV12-3/TRBV12-4; abundance: -; CDR3aa: CASSLAIYEQYF; CDR3nt: TGTGCCAGCAGTTTAGCTATTTACGAGCAGTACTTC
d_gene: TRBD2; j_gene: TRBJ2-1; v_gene: TRBV6-2/TRBV6-3; abundance: few; CDR3aa: CASSLFGGGLQPEQFF; CDR3nt: TGTGCCAGCAGTTTATTCGGGGGGGGCCTCCAGCCTGAGCAGTTCTTC
d_gene: -; j_gene: TRBJ1-4; v_gene: TRBV7-9; abundance: -; CDR3aa: CASSMRGLGEKLFF; CDR3nt: TGTGCCAGCAGTATGCGGGGGTTAGGGGAAAAACTGTTTTTT
d_gene: TRBD2; j_gene: TRBJ2-2; v_gene: TRBV7-2; abundance: -; CDR3aa: CASSKGLAGVGTGELFF; CDR3nt: TGTGCCAGCAGCAAGGGACTAGCGGGAGTGGGGACCGGGGAGCTGTTTTTT
d_gene: -; j_gene: TRBJ2-5; v_gene: TRBV20-1; abundance: -; CDR3aa: CSASLTQTQYF; CDR3nt: TGCAGTGCTAGTTTGACTCAGACCCAGTACTTC
d_gene: TRBD2; j_gene: TRBJ2-7; v_gene: TRBV6-2/TRBV6-3; abundance: -; CDR3aa: CASSSGTSGPYEQYF; CDR3nt: TGTGCCAGCAGCTCCGGGACTAGCGGGCCCTACGAGCAGTACTTC
d_gene: TRBD2; j_gene: TRBJ2-1; v_gene: TRBV29-1; abundance: -; CDR3aa: CSLHGLAGNYNEQFF; CDR3nt: TGCAGCCTCCATGGGCTAGCGGGGAACTACAATGAGCAGTTCTTC
d_gene: -; j_gene: TRBJ2-7; v_gene: TRBV15; abundance: -; CDR3aa: CATSRELVQGYEQYF; CDR3nt: TGTGCCACCAGCAGAGAGTTAGTACAGGGTTACGAGCAGTACTTC
d_gene: TRBD2; j_gene: TRBJ2-2; v_gene: TRBV7-2; abundance: -; CDR3aa: CASSPGLAEKNTGELFF; CDR3nt: TGTGCCAGCAGCCCGGGACTAGCGGAGAAGAACACCGGGGAGCTGTTTTTT
d_gene: TRBD2; j_gene: TRBJ2-1; v_gene: TRBV5-5; abundance: -; CDR3aa: CASSPLAGGGNEQFF; CDR3nt: TGTGCCAGCAGCCCACTAGCGGGGGGAGGCAATGAGCAGTTCTTC
d_gene: -; j_gene: TRBJ2-7; v_gene: TRBV11-2; abundance: -; CDR3aa: CASTAGQTYEQYF; CDR3nt: TGTGCCAGCACCGCCGGACAGACCTACGAGCAGTACTTC
d_gene: -; j_gene: TRBJ2-5; v_gene: TRBV11-2; abundance: -; CDR3aa: CASSFPGRGIPSQETQYF; CDR3nt: TGTGCCAGCAGCTTTCCAGGGCGCGGGATTCCTTCTCAAGAGACCCAGTACTTC
d_gene: -; j_gene: TRBJ1-5; v_gene: TRBV30; abundance: -; CDR3aa: CAWSEGGGNQPQHF; CDR3nt: TGTGCCTGGAGTGAAGGGGGGGGCAATCAGCCCCAGCATTTT
d_gene: TRBD2; j_gene: TRBJ2-7; v_gene: TRBV5-5; abundance: -; CDR3aa: CASSSSPSGNYEQYF; CDR3nt: TGTGCCAGCAGCTCTTCGCCTAGCGGGAACTACGAGCAGTACTTC
d_gene: TRBD1; j_gene: TRBJ1-2; v_gene: TRBV19; abundance: -; CDR3aa: CASSARGTGLIYGYTF; CDR3nt: TGTGCCAGTAGTGCCCGCGGGACAGGGTTGATCTATGGCTACACCTTC
d_gene: TRBD1; j_gene: TRBJ1-1; v_gene: TRBV10-3; abundance: -; CDR3aa: CAIRRTGTMNTEAFF; CDR3nt: TGTGCCATCAGAAGGACAGGGACCATGAACACTGAAGCTTTCTTT
d_gene: -; j_gene: TRBJ1-1; v_gene: TRBV6-4; abundance: -; CDR3aa: CALGGAEAFF; CDR3nt: TGTGCCCTAGGGGGTGCCGAAGCTTTCTTT
d_gene: -; j_gene: TRBJ1-1; v_gene: TRBV11-2; abundance: once; CDR3aa: CASSLAGVTEAFF; CDR3nt: TGTGCCAGCAGCTTAGCGGGGGTCACTGAAGCTTTCTTT
d_gene: -; j_gene: TRBJ2-7; v_gene: TRBV5-4; abundance: -; CDR3aa: CASSSLGGRNIEQYF; CDR3nt: TGTGCCAGCAGTTCCCTCGGGGGGCGCAATATCGAGCAGTACTTC
d_gene: TRBD1; j_gene: TRBJ1-2; v_gene: TRBV30; abundance: -; CDR3aa: CAWSADRGYGYTF; CDR3nt: TGTGCCTGGAGTGCCGACAGGGGCTATGGCTACACCTTC
d_gene: TRBD1; j_gene: TRBJ1-1; v_gene: TRBV5-1; abundance: -; CDR3aa: CASSLAGGMEAFF; CDR3nt: TGCGCCAGCAGCTTGGCAGGGGGTATGGAGGCTTTCTTT
d_gene: TRBD2; j_gene: TRBJ2-5; v_gene: TRBV5-1; abundance: once; CDR3aa: CASSSGLATKTQYF; CDR3nt: TGCGCCAGCAGCTCGGGACTAGCTACGAAGACCCAGTACTTC
d_gene: -; j_gene: TRBJ1-2; v_gene: TRBV7-2; abundance: few; CDR3aa: CASSQPGVLDGYTF; CDR3nt: TGTGCCAGCAGCCAACCCGGTGTATTGGATGGCTACACCTTC
d_gene: TRBD1; j_gene: TRBJ1-2; v_gene: TRBV19; abundance: -; CDR3aa: CASSPGGQGAGYTF; CDR3nt: TGTGCCAGTAGTCCAGGGGGACAGGGGGCTGGCTACACCTTC
d_gene: -; j_gene: TRBJ1-5; v_gene: TRBV27; abundance: once; CDR3aa: CASSLSGQRTTQPQHF; CDR3nt: TGTGCCAGCAGTTTATCCGGACAGCGTACAACTCAGCCCCAGCATTTT
d_gene: TRBD2; j_gene: TRBJ2-2; v_gene: TRBV5-8; abundance: -; CDR3aa: CASSSGLAGNTGELFF; CDR3nt: TGTGCCAGCAGCTCGGGACTAGCGGGGAACACCGGGGAGCTGTTTTTT
d_gene: TRBD1; j_gene: TRBJ2-7; v_gene: TRBV13; abundance: -; CDR3aa: CASSLGTGTYEQYF; CDR3nt: TGTGCCAGCAGCTTAGGGACAGGGACCTACGAGCAGTACTTC
d_gene: -; j_gene: TRBJ1-4; v_gene: TRBV7-6; abundance: -; CDR3aa: CASSFSPTVTEKLFF; CDR3nt: TGTGCCAGCAGCTTCTCCCCGACAGTTACTGAAAAACTGTTTTTT
d_gene: -; j_gene: TRBJ1-1; v_gene: TRBV5-1; abundance: -; CDR3aa: CASSSGVRQAIKNTEAFF; CDR3nt: TGCGCCAGCAGCTCCGGGGTGAGACAAGCTATAAAAAACACTGAAGCTTTCTTT
d_gene: TRBD1; j_gene: TRBJ1-3; v_gene: TRBV29-1; abundance: -; CDR3aa: CSVRDRGLGNTIYF; CDR3nt: TGCAGCGTCCGGGACAGGGGGCTCGGAAACACCATATATTTT
d_gene: -; j_gene: TRBJ1-6; v_gene: TRBV30; abundance: -; CDR3aa: CAWSVTGYSSPLHF; CDR3nt: TGTGCCTGGAGTGTTACAGGGTACTCTTCACCCCTCCACTTT
d_gene: TRBD1; j_gene: TRBJ2-3; v_gene: TRBV13; abundance: -; CDR3aa: CASSQTGYTDTQYF; CDR3nt: TGTGCCAGCAGCCAGACAGGGTACACAGATACGCAGTATTTT
d_gene: -; j_gene: TRBJ1-2; v_gene: TRBV14; abundance: -; CDR3aa: CASSLARGAAANYGYTF; CDR3nt: TGTGCCAGCAGCCTTGCACGTGGGGCAGCCGCAAACTATGGCTACACCTTC
d_gene: TRBD1; j_gene: TRBJ2-5; v_gene: TRBV7-2; abundance: -; CDR3aa: CASSSWTGQETQYF; CDR3nt: TGTGCCAGCAGCTCCTGGACAGGCCAAGAGACCCAGTACTTC
d_gene: TRBD1; j_gene: TRBJ1-2; v_gene: TRBV29-1; abundance: -; CDR3aa: CSVMGTANYGYTF; CDR3nt: TGCAGCGTTATGGGGACAGCGAACTATGGCTACACCTTC
d_gene: TRBD1; j_gene: TRBJ1-4; v_gene: TRBV12-3/TRBV12-4; abundance: -; CDR3aa: CASSGTVNEKLFF; CDR3nt: TGTGCCAGCAGTGGGACAGTCAATGAAAAACTGTTTTTT
d_gene: TRBD1; j_gene: TRBJ1-3; v_gene: TRBV30; abundance: few; CDR3aa: CACNRGSGNTIYF; CDR3nt: TGTGCCTGTAACAGGGGATCTGGAAACACCATATATTTT